The source of this TCR beta chain is a study of Ad26.COV2.S vaccination and SARS-CoV-2 variants. Study-level results: After vaccination, substantial breadth of spike-specific CD8+ and CD4+ responses was reported. Spike-specific TCR breadth was greater in vaccine than placebo recipients.

Regarding treatment: approximately 18 received Ad26.COV2.S at low or high dose, single or two shots; several received placebo; per-sample allocation not given. Collection of the samples took place on day 63 after the first injection of vaccine or placebo. About this clone: Its antigen is currently unknown.

Using immunoSEQ multiplex PCR, the repertoire was profiled, and TCRdb retains in-frame clones only, with some absent. The data contain about 680,000 clones, around 90% of them singletons. The clonotype comes from a person aged 18-65 years who received the Ad26.COV2.S COVID-19 vaccine or a placebo. Here the sequenced sample was peripheral blood, taken in a trial of Ad26.COV2.S vaccine versus placebo.

The DNA of the CDR3 is TGTGCCAGCAGTCGATGCCTCTGCAACAGGGGGATCCAAGAGACCCAGTACTTC. This codes for CASSRCLCNRGIQETQYF. The chain couples TRBV21-1 to TRBJ2-5; the table's D call, TRBD1, has no DNA check behind it. TRBV21-1 is a known pseudogene. CDR3 size: 18 residues.